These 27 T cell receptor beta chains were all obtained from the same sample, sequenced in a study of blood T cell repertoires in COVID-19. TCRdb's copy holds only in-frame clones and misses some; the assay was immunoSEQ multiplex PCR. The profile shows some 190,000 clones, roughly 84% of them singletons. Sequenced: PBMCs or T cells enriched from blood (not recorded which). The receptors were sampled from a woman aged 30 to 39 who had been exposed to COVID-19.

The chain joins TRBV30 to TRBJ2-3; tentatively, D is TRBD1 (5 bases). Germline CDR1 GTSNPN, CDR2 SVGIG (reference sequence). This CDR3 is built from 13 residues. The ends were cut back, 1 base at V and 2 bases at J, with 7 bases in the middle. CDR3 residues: CAWSAGHTDTQYF. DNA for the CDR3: TGTGCCTGGAGTGCAGGGCACACAGATACGCAGTATTTT.

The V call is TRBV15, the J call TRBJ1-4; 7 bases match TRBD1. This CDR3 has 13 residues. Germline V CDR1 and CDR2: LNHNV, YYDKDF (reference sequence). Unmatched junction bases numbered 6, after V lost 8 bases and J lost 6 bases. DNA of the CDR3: TGTGCCACCTCGGGACAGAAAGATGAAAAACTGTTTTTT. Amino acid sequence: CATSGQKDEKLFF.

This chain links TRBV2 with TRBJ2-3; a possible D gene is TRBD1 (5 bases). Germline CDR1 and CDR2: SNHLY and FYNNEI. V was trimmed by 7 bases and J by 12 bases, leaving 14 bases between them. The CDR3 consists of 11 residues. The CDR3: CASTVGADQYF. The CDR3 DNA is TGTGCCAGCACCGTTGGGGCCGACCAGTATTTT.

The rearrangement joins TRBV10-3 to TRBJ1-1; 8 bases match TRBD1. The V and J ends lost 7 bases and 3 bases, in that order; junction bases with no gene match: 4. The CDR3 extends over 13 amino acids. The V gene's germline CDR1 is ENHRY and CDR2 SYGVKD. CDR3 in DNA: TGTGCCATCACCAAGACAGGGGACACTGAAGCTTTCTTT. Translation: CAITKTGDTEAFF.

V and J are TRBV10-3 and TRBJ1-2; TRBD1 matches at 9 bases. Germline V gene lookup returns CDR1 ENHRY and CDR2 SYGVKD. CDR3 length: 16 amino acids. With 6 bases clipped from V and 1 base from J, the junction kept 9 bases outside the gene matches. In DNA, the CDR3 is TGTGCCATCAGCGTTGGGACAGGGCAGAATAACTATGGCTACACCTTC. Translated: CAISVGTGQNNYGYTF.

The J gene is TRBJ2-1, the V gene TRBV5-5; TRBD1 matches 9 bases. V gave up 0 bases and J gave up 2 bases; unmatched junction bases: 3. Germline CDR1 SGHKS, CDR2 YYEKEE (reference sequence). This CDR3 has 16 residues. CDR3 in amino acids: CASSLDTGGAYNEQFF. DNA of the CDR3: TGTGCCAGCAGCTTGGATACAGGGGGCGCCTACAATGAGCAGTTCTTC.

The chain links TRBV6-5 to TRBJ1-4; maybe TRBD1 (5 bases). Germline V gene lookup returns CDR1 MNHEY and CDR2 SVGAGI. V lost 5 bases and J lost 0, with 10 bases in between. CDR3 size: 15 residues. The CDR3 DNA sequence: TGTGCCAGCAGTAGCGGGGGTGCAACTAATGAAAAACTGTTTTTT. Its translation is CASSSGGATNEKLFF.

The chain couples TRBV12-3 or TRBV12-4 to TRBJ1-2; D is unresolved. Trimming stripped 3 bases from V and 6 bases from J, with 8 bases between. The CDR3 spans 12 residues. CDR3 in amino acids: CASSFRSDGYTF. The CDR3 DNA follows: TGTGCCAGCAGTTTTAGATCGGATGGCTACACCTTC.

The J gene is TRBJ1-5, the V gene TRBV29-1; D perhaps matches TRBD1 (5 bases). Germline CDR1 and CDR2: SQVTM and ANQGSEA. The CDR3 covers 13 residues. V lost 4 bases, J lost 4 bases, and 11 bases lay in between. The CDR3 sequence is CSVALGGNQPQHF. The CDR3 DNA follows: TGCAGCGTTGCTTTGGGGGGGAATCAGCCCCAGCATTTT.

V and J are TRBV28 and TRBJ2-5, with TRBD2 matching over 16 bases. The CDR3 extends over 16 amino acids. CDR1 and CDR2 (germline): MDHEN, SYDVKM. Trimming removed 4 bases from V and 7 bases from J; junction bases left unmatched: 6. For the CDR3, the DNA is TGTGCCAGCAGTTCGGGACTAGCGGGGGGGTTGGGGACCCAGTACTTC. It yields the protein CASSSGLAGGLGTQYF. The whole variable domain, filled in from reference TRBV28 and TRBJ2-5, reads DVKVTQSSRYLVKRTGEKVFLECVQDMDHENMFWYRQDPGLGLRLIYFSYDVKMKEKGDIPEGYSVSREKKERFSLILESASTNQTSMYLCASSSGLAGGLGTQYFGPGTRLLVL.

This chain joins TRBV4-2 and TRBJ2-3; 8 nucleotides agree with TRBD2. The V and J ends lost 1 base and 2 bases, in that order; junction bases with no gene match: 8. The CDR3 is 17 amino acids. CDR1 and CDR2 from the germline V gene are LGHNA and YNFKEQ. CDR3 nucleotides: TGTGCCAGCAGCCAAGGGGTAAGCGGGGGAAACACAGATACGCAGTATTTT. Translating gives CASSQGVSGGNTDTQYF.

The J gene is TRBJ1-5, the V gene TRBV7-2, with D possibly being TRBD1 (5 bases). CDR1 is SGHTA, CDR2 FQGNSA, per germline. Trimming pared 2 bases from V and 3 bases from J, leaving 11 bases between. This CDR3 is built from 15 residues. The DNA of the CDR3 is TGTGCCAGCAGCTTATTCCGGGGGGACAATCAGCCCCAGCATTTT. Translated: CASSLFRGDNQPQHF. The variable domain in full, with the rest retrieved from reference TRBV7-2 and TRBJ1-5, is GAGVSQSPSNKVTEKGKDVELRCDPISGHTALYWYRQSLGQGLEFLIYFQGNSAPDKSGLPSDRFSAERTGGSVSTLTIQRTQQEDSAVYLCASSLFRGDNQPQHFGDGTRLSIL.

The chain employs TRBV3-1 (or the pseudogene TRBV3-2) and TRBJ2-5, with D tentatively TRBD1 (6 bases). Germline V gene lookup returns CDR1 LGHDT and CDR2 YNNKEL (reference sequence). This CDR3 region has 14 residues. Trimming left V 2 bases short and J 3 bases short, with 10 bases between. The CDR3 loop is CASSQHPGEETQYF. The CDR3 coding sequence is TGTGCCAGCAGCCAACACCCAGGGGAAGAGACCCAGTACTTC.

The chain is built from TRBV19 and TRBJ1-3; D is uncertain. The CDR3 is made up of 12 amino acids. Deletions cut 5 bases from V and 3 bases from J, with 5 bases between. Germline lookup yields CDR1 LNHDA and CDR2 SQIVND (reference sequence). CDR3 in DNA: TGTGCCAGTAGTGGCAGTGGAAACACCATATATTTT. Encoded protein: CASSGSGNTIYF.

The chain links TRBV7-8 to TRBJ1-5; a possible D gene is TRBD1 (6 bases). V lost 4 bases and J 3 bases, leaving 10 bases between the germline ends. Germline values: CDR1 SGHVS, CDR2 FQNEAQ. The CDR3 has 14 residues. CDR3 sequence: CASSSTGPNQPQHF. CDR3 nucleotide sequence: TGTGCCAGCAGCTCGACAGGACCCAATCAGCCCCAGCATTTT.

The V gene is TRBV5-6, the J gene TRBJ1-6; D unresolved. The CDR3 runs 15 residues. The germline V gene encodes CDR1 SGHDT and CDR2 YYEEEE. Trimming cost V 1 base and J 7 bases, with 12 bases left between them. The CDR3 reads CASSLSPGWNSPLHF. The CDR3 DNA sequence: TGTGCCAGCAGCTTGTCCCCAGGTTGGAATTCACCCCTCCACTTT.

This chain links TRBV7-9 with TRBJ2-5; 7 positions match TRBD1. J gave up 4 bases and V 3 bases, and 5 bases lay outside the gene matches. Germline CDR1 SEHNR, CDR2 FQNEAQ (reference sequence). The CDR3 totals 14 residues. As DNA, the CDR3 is TGTGCCAGCAGCTTCCGGGACAGACTAGAGACCCAGTACTTC. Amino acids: CASSFRDRLETQYF.

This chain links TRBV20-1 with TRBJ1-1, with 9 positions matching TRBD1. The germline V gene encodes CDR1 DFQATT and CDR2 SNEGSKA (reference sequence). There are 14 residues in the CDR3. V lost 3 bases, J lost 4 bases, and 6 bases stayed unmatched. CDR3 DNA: TGCAGTGCTAGTCCACCGACAGGGGGCACTGAAGCTTTCTTT. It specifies CSASPPTGGTEAFF.

CDR3 region: CASRPLTPRGTDTQYF. The CDR3 DNA is TGTGCAAGTCGCCCCTTGACCCCCCGGGGCACAGATACGCAGTATTTT. The chain has TRBV12-2 and TRBJ2-3; the table's D call of TRBD2 was not tested on the DNA. TRBV12-2 is an annotated pseudogene. The CDR3 length is 16 residues.

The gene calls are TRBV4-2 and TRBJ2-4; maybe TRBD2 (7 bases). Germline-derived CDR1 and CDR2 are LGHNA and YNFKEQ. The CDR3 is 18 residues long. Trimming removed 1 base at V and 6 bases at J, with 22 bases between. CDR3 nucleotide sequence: TGTGCCAGCAGCCAAGGTCGAGGCGGGGGCCCCACCGTAAACATTCAGTACTTC. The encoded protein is CASSQGRGGGPTVNIQYF.

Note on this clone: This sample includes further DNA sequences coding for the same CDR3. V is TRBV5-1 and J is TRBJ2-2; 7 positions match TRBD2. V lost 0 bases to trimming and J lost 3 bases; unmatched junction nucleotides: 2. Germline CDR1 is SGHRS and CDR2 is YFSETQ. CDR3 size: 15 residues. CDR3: CASSLGGGDTGELFF. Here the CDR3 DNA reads TGCGCCAGCAGCTTGGGCGGGGGAGACACCGGGGAGCTGTTTTTT. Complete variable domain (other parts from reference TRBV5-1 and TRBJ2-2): KAGVTQTPRYLIKTRGQQVTLSCSPISGHRSVSWYQQTPGQGLQFLFEYFSETQRNKGNFPGRFSGRQFSNSRSEMNVSTLELGDSALYLCASSLGGGDTGELFFGEGSRLTVL.

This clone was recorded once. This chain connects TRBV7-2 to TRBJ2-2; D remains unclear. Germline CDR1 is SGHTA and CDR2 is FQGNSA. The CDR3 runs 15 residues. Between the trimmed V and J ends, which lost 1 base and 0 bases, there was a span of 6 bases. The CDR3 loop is CASSLGTPNTGELFF. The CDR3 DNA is TGTGCCAGCAGCTTAGGTACACCGAACACCGGGGAGCTGTTTTTT.

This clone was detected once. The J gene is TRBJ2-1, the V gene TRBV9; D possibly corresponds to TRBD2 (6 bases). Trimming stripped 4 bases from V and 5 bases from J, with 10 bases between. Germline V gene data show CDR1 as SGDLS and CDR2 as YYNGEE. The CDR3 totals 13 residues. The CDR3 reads CASSWGLNNEQFF. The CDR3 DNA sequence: TGTGCCAGCAGCTGGGGACTGAACAATGAGCAGTTCTTC. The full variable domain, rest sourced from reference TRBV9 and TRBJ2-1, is DSGVTQTPKHLITATGQRVTLRCSPRSGDLSVYWYQQSLDQGLQFLIQYYNGEERAKGNILERFSAQQFPDLHSELNLSSLELGDSALYFCASSWGLNNEQFFGPGTRLTVL.

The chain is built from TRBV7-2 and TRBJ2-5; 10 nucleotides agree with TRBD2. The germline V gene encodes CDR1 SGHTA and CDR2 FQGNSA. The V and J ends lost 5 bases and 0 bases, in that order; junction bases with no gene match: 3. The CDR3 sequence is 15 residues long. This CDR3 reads CASSLSGGYQETQYF. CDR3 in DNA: TGTGCCAGCAGCCTTAGCGGGGGGTACCAAGAGACCCAGTACTTC.

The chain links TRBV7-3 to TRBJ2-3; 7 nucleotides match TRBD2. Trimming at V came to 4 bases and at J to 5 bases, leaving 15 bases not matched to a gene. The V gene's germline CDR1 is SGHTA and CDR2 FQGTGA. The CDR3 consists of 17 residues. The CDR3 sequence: CASSSLSGLTPGDTQYF. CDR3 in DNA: TGTGCCAGCAGCTCCCTTAGCGGGCTAACTCCGGGAGATACGCAGTATTTT.

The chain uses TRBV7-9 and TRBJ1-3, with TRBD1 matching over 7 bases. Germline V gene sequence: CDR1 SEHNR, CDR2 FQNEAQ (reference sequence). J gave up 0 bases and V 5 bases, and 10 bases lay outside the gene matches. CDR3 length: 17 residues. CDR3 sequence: CASSPEGTVFSGNTIYF. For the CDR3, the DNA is TGTGCCAGCAGCCCGGAGGGGACAGTTTTCTCTGGAAACACCATATATTTT.

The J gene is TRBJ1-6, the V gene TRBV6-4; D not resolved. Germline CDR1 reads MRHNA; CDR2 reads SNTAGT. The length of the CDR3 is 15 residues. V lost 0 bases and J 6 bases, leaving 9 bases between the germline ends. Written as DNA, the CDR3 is TGTGCCAGCAGTGACTCAACGGGTATTAATTCACCCCTCCACTTT. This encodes CASSDSTGINSPLHF.